This passage covers 10 T cell receptor beta chains from one sample sequenced in a study of regulatory T cells in long-lasting Graves disease. To make TCR beta libraries, researchers used iRepertoire HTBI primers and Arm-PCR of CDR3 regions. TCRdb analysed the multiplex PCR reads with MiXCR anew, one entry per CDR3 protein. The data contain some 370,000 distinct CDR3 sequences, 10% to 15% of them singletons. Described time point: newly diagnosed GD, antithyroid drugs for less than 3 months. Scientists built the TCR library using RNA that was extracted from PBMCs. These records were also assigned to another study, of T cells in Graves' hyperthyroidism and ophthalmopathy.

Sequences were derived from peripheral blood mononuclear cells (PBMCs), sampled at new diagnosis, from a patient treated with antithyroid drugs. The receptors here all came from a young woman with Graves disease.

This clonotype was detected many times. V gene TRBV7-9 combines with J gene TRBJ1-4, with unresolved D. Looked up from germline, CDR1 is SEHNR and CDR2 is FQNEAQ (reference sequence). V lost 2 bases, J lost 2 bases, and 6 bases lay in between. The CDR3 consists of 14 residues. CDR3 amino acids: CASSLRVTNEKLFF. The CDR3 DNA is TGTGCCAGCAGCTTAAGGGTGACTAATGAAAAACTGTTTTTT.

This clonotype was picked up many times. The chain is built from TRBV12-3 or TRBV12-4 and TRBJ2-1, with D uncertain. The CDR3 runs to 11 residues. V shed 6 bases and J shed 4 bases, with 4 bases lying between them. The CDR3 loop is CASSEYNEQFF. In DNA, the CDR3 is TGTGCCAGCAGCGAATACAATGAGCAGTTCTTC.

This chain connects TRBV10-3 to TRBJ2-5; D is undetermined. V was trimmed by 4 bases and J by 7 bases, leaving 10 bases between them. From germline, CDR1 is ENHRY and CDR2 SYGVKD. CDR3 size: 12 residues. In nucleotides, the CDR3 is TGTGCCATCAGTGCCCCCCGAGGGACCCAGTACTTC. It encodes CAISAPRGTQYF.

This clonotype was counted a few times. J is TRBJ2-5 and V is TRBV28; TRBD2 agrees at 13 bases. Trimming took 2 bases from V and 2 from J; bases not matched to a gene: 8. There are 18 residues in the CDR3. Germline V gives CDR1 MDHEN, CDR2 SYDVKM. In nucleotides, the CDR3 is TGTGCCAGCAGTTTAGGGGGACTAGCGGGATGGGGACAAGAGACCCAGTACTTC. It encodes CASSLGGLAGWGQETQYF.

This chain joins TRBV5-4 and TRBJ1-2, with D perhaps matching TRBD1 (5 bases). Germline V lookup: CDR1 SGHNT, CDR2 YYREEE (reference sequence). The CDR3 loop spans 15 amino acids. Trimming pared 3 bases from V and 8 bases from J, leaving 20 bases between. CDR3 in amino acids: CASSSIRDLSLGYTF. Written as DNA, the CDR3 is TGTGCCAGCAGCTCGATACGGGACCTATCGCTAGGCTACACCTTC. Variable domain in full (rest from reference TRBV5-4 and TRBJ1-2): ETGVTQSPTHLIKTRGQQVTLRCSSQSGHNTVSWYQQALGQGPQFIFQYYREEENGRGNFPPRFSGLQFPNYSSELNVNALELDDSALYLCASSSIRDLSLGYTFGSGTRLTVV.

This clonotype was seen many times. CDR3 region: CASGEGNTEAFF. CDR3 bases: TGTGCCAGCGGGGAGGGCAACACTGAAGCTTTCTTT. The chain combines TRBV6-2 or TRBV6-3 with TRBJ1-1; D is ambiguous. The V gene lost 8 bases and the J gene lost 2 bases, with 9 bases spanning the gap. Per the germline V gene, CDR1 is MNHEY and CDR2 is SVGEGT. CDR3 length: 12 residues.

This clonotype was counted many times. This sequence joins TRBV19 and TRBJ1-2, with a possible D match to TRBD1 (5 bases). This CDR3 has 14 amino acids. The ends were cut back, 7 bases at V and 4 bases at J, with 16 bases in the middle. Germline CDR1 reads LNHDA; CDR2 reads SQIVND (reference sequence). The CDR3 loop reads CASKRFGAGYGYTF. CDR3 DNA sequence: TGTGCCAGTAAGAGATTCGGGGCGGGCTATGGCTACACCTTC.

This clonotype was recorded at least ten times. V gene TRBV5-1 combines with J gene TRBJ1-5, with 9 nucleotides matching TRBD1. CDR3 length: 15 amino acids. J was trimmed by 7 bases and V by 2 bases; bases with no gene match: 7. CDR1 and CDR2 (germline): SGHRS, YFSETQ. The CDR3 sequence is CASSFGTGSGQPQHF. CDR3 in DNA: TGCGCCAGCAGCTTTGGGACAGGGTCCGGACAGCCCCAGCATTTT. The full variable domain, rest sourced from reference TRBV5-1 and TRBJ1-5, is KAGVTQTPRYLIKTRGQQVTLSCSPISGHRSVSWYQQTPGQGLQFLFEYFSETQRNKGNFPGRFSGRQFSNSRSEMNVSTLELGDSALYLCASSFGTGSGQPQHFGDGTRLSIL.

This clonotype was seen a handful of times. The chain is built from TRBV9 and TRBJ2-3; 10 bases map to TRBD2. The CDR3 runs 16 residues. Germline CDR1 and CDR2: SGDLS and YYNGEE. J gave up 4 bases and V 1 base, and 6 bases lay outside the gene matches. The CDR3 spells CASSVTSGGAADTQYF. In DNA form, the CDR3 reads TGTGCCAGCAGCGTAACCAGCGGGGGGGCCGCAGATACGCAGTATTTT. Full variable domain (missing parts from reference TRBV9 and TRBJ2-3): DSGVTQTPKHLITATGQRVTLRCSPRSGDLSVYWYQQSLDQGLQFLIQYYNGEERAKGNILERFSAQQFPDLHSELNLSSLELGDSALYFCASSVTSGGAADTQYFGPGTRLTVL.

V usage is TRBV19 and J usage is TRBJ1-5; D ambiguous. V was cut by 4 bases and J by 4 bases, with 14 bases left in between. The CDR3 has 15 amino acids. Germline CDR1 LNHDA, CDR2 SQIVND (reference sequence). In DNA, the CDR3 is TGTGCCAGTAGTACCGGCAGGATGGTAAATCAGCCCCAGCATTTT. Amino acid sequence: CASSTGRMVNQPQHF.